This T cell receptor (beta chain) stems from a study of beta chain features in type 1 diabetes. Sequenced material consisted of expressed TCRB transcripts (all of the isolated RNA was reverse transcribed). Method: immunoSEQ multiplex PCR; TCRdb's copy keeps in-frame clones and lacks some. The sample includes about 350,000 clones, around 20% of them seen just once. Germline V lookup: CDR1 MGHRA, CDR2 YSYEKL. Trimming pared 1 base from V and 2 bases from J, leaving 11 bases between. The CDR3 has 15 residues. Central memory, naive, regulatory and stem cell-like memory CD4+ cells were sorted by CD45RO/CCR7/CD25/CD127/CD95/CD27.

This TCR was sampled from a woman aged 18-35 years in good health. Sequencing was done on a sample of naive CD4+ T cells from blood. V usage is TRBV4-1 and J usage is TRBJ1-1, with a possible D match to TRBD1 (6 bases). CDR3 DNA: TGCGCCAGCAGCCAAGTATACAGGGTCAACACTGAAGCTTTCTTT. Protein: CASSQVYRVNTEAFF.